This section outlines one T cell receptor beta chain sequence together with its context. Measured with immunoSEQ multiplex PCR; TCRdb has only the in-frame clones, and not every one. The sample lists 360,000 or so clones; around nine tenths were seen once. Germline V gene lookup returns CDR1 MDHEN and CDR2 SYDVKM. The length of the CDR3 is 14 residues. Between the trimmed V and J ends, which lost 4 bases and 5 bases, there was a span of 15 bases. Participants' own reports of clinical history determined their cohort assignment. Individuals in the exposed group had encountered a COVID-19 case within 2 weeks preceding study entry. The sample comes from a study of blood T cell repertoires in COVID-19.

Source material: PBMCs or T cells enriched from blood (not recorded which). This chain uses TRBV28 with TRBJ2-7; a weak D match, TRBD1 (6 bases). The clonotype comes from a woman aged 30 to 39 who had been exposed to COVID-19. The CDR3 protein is CASSYGGRAHEQYF. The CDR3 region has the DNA TGTGCCAGCAGTTATGGGGGCAGGGCCCACGAGCAGTACTTC. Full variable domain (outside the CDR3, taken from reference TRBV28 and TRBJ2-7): DVKVTQSSRYLVKRTGEKVFLECVQDMDHENMFWYRQDPGLGLRLIYFSYDVKMKEKGDIPEGYSVSREKKERFSLILESASTNQTSMYLCASSYGGRAHEQYFGPGTRLTVT.